This T cell receptor (beta chain) stems from a study of T cells in Graves' hyperthyroidism and ophthalmopathy. Overall study findings and caveats: Peripheral blood also featured most of the thyroid clonotypes expanded above 0.001.

Regarding this clonotype: Its antigen is not identified.

If no ophthalmopathy progression occurred within 18 months, Graves' hyperthyroidism was stable. Clinical symptoms, serum thyroxine and TRAb, thyroid ultrasound and orbital computed tomography together formed the diagnostic basis. An approximately 10 ml volume of fresh peripheral blood provided the PBMCs. Trimming took 6 bases from V and 2 from J, leaving 7 bases between them. The germline V gene has CDR1 DFQATT and CDR2 SNEGSKA (reference sequence). The CDR3 is made up of 12 amino acids. Researchers amplified the TCR beta CDR3 regions from RNA transcripts. The HTBI primer set drove a first-round RT-PCR of the TCR CDR3. TCRdb recomputed calls from the multiplex PCR reads with MiXCR, one row per CDR3 protein. The repertoire holds roughly 700,000 distinct CDR3 sequences, with around a third as singletons.

The sequence came from a woman in her 40s with Graves' hyperthyroidism. The chain is built from TRBV20-1 and TRBJ1-4; no firm D call. The sample was blood. CDR3 sequence reads: CSAAGTNEKLFF. In DNA, the CDR3 is TGCAGTGCCGCCGGGACTAATGAAAAACTGTTTTTT.